This T cell receptor (beta chain) is drawn from a study of identical twins. After removal of 6 bases from V and 3 bases from J, the junction contained 9 bases not matched to a gene. CDR1 and CDR2 (germline): SNHLY, FYNNEI. The CDR3 is 16 amino acids. TCRdb recomputed calls from the 5' RACE reads with MiXCR, one row per CDR3 protein. Of about 920,000 distinct CDR3 sequences in the sample, 9% to 15% were seen once. Remarks on this clonotype: Its antigen is unknown.

Study-level points and caveats: Twins showed weaker excess sharing in their beta out-of-frame sequences.

This sample was shared with a second study, whose subject was yellow fever vaccine responses in identical twins.

The TCR originated in a woman aged 18-29 years in good health. Input material: PBMCs. The chain carries TRBV2 and TRBJ2-1, with 9 positions matching TRBD2. CDR3 in DNA: TGTGCCAGCAGCGGACTAGCGACCAGCCGCTACAATGAGCAGTTCTTC. Amino acids: CASSGLATSRYNEQFF.